The present entry profiles one T cell receptor (beta chain) with its context. The antigen is undetermined. The PCR employed 60 Vbeta primers together with 13 Jbeta primers. Clones were read by immunoSEQ multiplex PCR, and TCRdb kept only the in-frame ones, dropping some. The profile shows around 130,000 clones, roughly four fifths of them singletons. This specimen belongs to a study of cytomegalovirus exposure and HLA in healthy donors. Study overall: Samples from HLA-typed donors yielded about 85 million unique TCRs in an early data release. Notes on the study in general: Cytomegalovirus status, reportedly, was diagnosed with high specificity and sensitivity by the classifier. One variant, a missense change in DCLRE1C, was linked in a later analysis to TCR beta V- and J-gene trimming. Most TCRs appeared rarely, but some public TCRs recurred in many donors.

The CDR3 consists of 14 residues. The junction had 4 bases not matched to a gene; V was cut back by 4 bases and J by 4 bases. Germline CDR1 is SGHNT and CDR2 is YYREEE (reference sequence). The chain is built from TRBV5-4 and TRBJ2-7; TRBD2 aligns across 11 bases. This receptor was obtained from a woman in her forties in good health and CMV-seropositive. The sequenced sample consisted of PBMCs. The CDR3 here is CASSPGLAVYEQYF. The CDR3 DNA follows: TGTGCCAGCAGCCCGGGACTAGCGGTTTACGAGCAGTACTTC. The variable domain in full, completed from reference TRBV5-4 and TRBJ2-7, reads ETGVTQSPTHLIKTRGQQVTLRCSSQSGHNTVSWYQQALGQGPQFIFQYYREEENGRGNFPPRFSGLQFPNYSSELNVNALELDDSALYLCASSPGLAVYEQYFGPGTRLTVT.